This T cell receptor beta chain originates from a study of blood T cells in healthy people across ages. This clonotype was detected only a few times. No antigen is known for it. Healthy Caucasians from Russia aged about 6 to 90 served as donors. General study points: Possibly confounding the expanded clonotype changes was the fact that donor CMV status was unknown.

Sample-barcoded 5' priming and a J-beta primer mix drove a second PCR of 7 to 11 cycles. In TCRdb, the 5' RACE reads were re-called with MiXCR into one record per CDR3 protein. The data contain about 1.1 million distinct CDR3 sequences, roughly two fifths of them singletons. This clonotype was sampled from a man between 18 and 35 years old in good health. Sequenced input: blood.

CDR3 bases: TGTGCCACCAGCAGAGATCAAGGGACAGATACGCAGTATTTT. It yields the protein CATSRDQGTDTQYF. The V and J genes are TRBV15 and TRBJ2-3; D is undetermined. The germline CDR1 and CDR2 sequences are LNHNV and YYDKDF (reference sequence). This CDR3 region has 14 residues. V dropped 0 bases and J dropped 3 bases, with 7 bases sitting between them.